A single sample gave rise to the 27 T cell receptor beta chains below, sequenced in a study of cytomegalovirus exposure and HLA in healthy donors. Vbeta (60) and Jbeta (13) primers were used in the PCR. Repertoires were generated with immunoSEQ multiplex PCR, while TCRdb's copy carries only in-frame clones and drops some. This table holds approximately 150,000 clones. The sample taken for sequencing was PBMCs. The origin of the receptors is a woman between 45 and 65 years old in good health and CMV-seronegative.

The CDR3 spells CAWSNGQPNQPQHF. As DNA, the CDR3 is TGTGCCTGGAGTAATGGGCAGCCTAATCAGCCCCAGCATTTT. The V call is TRBV30, the J call TRBJ1-5; no reliable D call. V lost 2 bases and J lost 4, with 12 bases in between. CDR3 size: 14 residues. In germline, CDR1 is GTSNPN, CDR2 SVGIG (reference sequence).

This chain links TRBV11-3 with TRBJ2-5, with 7 bases lining up with TRBD2. Unmatched junction bases numbered 5, after V lost 5 bases and J lost 5 bases. Germline values: CDR1 SGHNT, CDR2 YENEEA. The CDR3 contains 13 residues. CDR3 amino acids: CASSGEGRETQYF. The CDR3, as DNA: TGTGCCAGCAGCGGGGAGGGTCGGGAGACCCAGTACTTC.

J is TRBJ1-4 and V is TRBV4-2; D unresolved. Germline values: CDR1 LGHNA, CDR2 YNFKEQ. Trimming pared 7 bases from V and 0 bases from J, leaving 12 bases between. The CDR3 is made up of 15 amino acids. The CDR3: CASTTRGTTNEKLFF. In DNA, the CDR3 is TGTGCCAGCACCACAAGAGGTACAACTAATGAAAAACTGTTTTTT.

The V call is TRBV30, the J call TRBJ1-2; 11 bases fit TRBD1. The CDR3 extends over 17 amino acids. The V gene's germline CDR1 is GTSNPN and CDR2 SVGIG (reference sequence). After removal of 2 bases from V and 5 bases from J, the junction contained 13 bases not matched to a gene. The CDR3 nucleotides read TGTGCCTGGAGTCCTCAAAGCGGGGACAGGGGGTCTTATGGCTACACCTTC. Residues: CAWSPQSGDRGSYGYTF.

The rearrangement joins TRBV5-6 to TRBJ2-6; 8 nucleotides match TRBD1. The V gene's germline CDR1 is SGHDT and CDR2 YYEEEE. The CDR3 has 18 residues. The V segment lost 0 bases and the J segment 1 base; nucleotides outside the gene matches: 6. CDR3 nucleotide sequence: TGTGCCAGCAGCTTGGGGGACAGGTCAGAATCTGGGGCCAACGTCCTGACTTTC. Amino acid sequence: CASSLGDRSESGANVLTF.

The J gene is TRBJ2-5, the V gene TRBV29-1, with D perhaps TRBD2 (7 bases). CDR1 is SQVTM and CDR2 is ANQGSEA in the germline V gene. V lost 6 bases to trimming and J lost 0 bases, with 14 bases between them. CDR3 size: 14 residues. The CDR3 here is CSVSGRGHQETQYF. In DNA form, the CDR3 reads TGCAGCGTGTCCGGGCGGGGGCACCAAGAGACCCAGTACTTC.

The chain combines TRBV5-1 with TRBJ1-1, with TRBD1 identical over 9 bases. Trimming removed 0 bases from V and 3 bases from J; junction bases left unmatched: 9. The CDR3 is 17 residues long. CDR1 is SGHRS and CDR2 is YFSETQ in the germline V gene. This CDR3 is CASSLGGTGIEYTEAFF. The DNA for the CDR3 is TGCGCCAGCAGCTTGGGGGGGACAGGGATTGAGTACACTGAAGCTTTCTTT.

The rearrangement uses TRBV7-9 and TRBJ2-7; a weak D match, TRBD1 (6 bases). The V gene lost 5 bases and the J gene lost 5 bases, with 10 bases spanning the gap. The CDR3 is made up of 12 amino acids. Germline assignment: CDR1 SEHNR and CDR2 FQNEAQ (reference sequence). The CDR3 protein is CASSGDTNEQYF. CDR3 coding DNA: TGTGCCAGCAGCGGGGACACTAACGAGCAGTACTTC. Combining the CDR3 with reference TRBV7-9 and TRBJ2-7 gives the whole variable domain DTGVSQNPRHKITKRGQNVTFRCDPISEHNRLYWYRQTLGQGPEFLTYFQNEAQLEKSRLLSDRFSAERPKGSFSTLEIQRTEQGDSAMYLCASSGDTNEQYFGPGTRLTVT.

The J gene is TRBJ2-7, the V gene TRBV2; D is unclear. With 1 base removed from V and 3 bases from J, the gap between germline ends came to 10 bases. The CDR3 totals 14 residues. The V gene's germline CDR1 is SNHLY and CDR2 FYNNEI. For the CDR3, the DNA is TGTGCCAGCAGTGAAGTGGGCCCACACTACGAGCAGTACTTC. This codes for CASSEVGPHYEQYF.

The chain combines TRBV7-9 with TRBJ1-1; D possibly corresponds to TRBD1 (6 bases). Trimming left V 6 bases short and J 4 bases short, with 15 bases between. The CDR3 contains 14 residues. Germline V gene data show CDR1 as SEHNR and CDR2 as FQNEAQ (reference sequence). The CDR3: CASSEGGRGTEAFF. CDR3 DNA sequence: TGTGCCAGCAGTGAGGGGGGGCGAGGCACTGAAGCTTTCTTT.

The chain is built from TRBV29-1 and TRBJ2-1; 7 bases align to TRBD2. J gave up 12 bases and V 1 base, and 6 bases lay outside the gene matches. This CDR3 is 12 amino acids long. CDR1 SQVTM and CDR2 ANQGSEA come from the germline V gene. CDR3 amino acids: CSVEGIWGGQFF. The CDR3, as DNA: TGCAGCGTTGAAGGCATCTGGGGGGGGCAGTTCTTC.

The chain employs TRBV28 and TRBJ1-4; D might be TRBD1 (5 bases). The CDR3 is 15 amino acids. The V end was cut by 3 bases, the J end by 8 bases, with 16 bases between. Germline CDR1 reads MDHEN; CDR2 reads SYDVKM. As DNA, the CDR3 is TGTGCCAGCAGTTTCCGGGTCAGCGCAGGGGAAAAACTGTTTTTT. Protein product: CASSFRVSAGEKLFF.

The chain joins TRBV6-4 to TRBJ1-1, with TRBD1 identical over 8 bases. This CDR3 is 15 amino acids long. The germline V gene encodes CDR1 MRHNA and CDR2 SNTAGT. V trimming: 2 bases; J trimming: 1 base; junction bases outside the gene matches: 3. The CDR3 DNA reads TGTGCCAGCAGTGACGGCACAGGGGGGAACACTGAAGCTTTCTTT. It encodes CASSDGTGGNTEAFF.

The chain couples TRBV19 to TRBJ1-2, with D possibly matching TRBD1 (5 bases). This CDR3 is 14 amino acids long. Trimming took 2 bases from V and 4 from J, leaving 11 bases between them. Germline V CDR1 and CDR2: LNHDA, SQIVND (reference sequence). The CDR3 region has the DNA TGTGCCAGTAGTATACCAGGGTCCGTCTATGGCTACACCTTC. Translated, it gives CASSIPGSVYGYTF.

In DNA, the CDR3 is TGTGCCAGCAGCTTAGCAGCCCAGCCCCAGCATTTT. As protein: CASSLAAQPQHF. The chain has TRBV7-6 and TRBJ1-5, with D unresolved. The CDR3 runs 12 residues. The germline gives CDR1 SGHVS, CDR2 FNYEAQ. With 0 bases removed from V and 7 bases from J, the gap between germline ends came to 4 bases.

The CDR3 DNA sequence: TGTGCCTGGAGTCGTAACACCGGGGAGCTGTTTTTT. Translation: CAWSRNTGELFF. The V gene is TRBV30, the J gene TRBJ2-2; no clear D gene. Looked up from germline, CDR1 is GTSNPN and CDR2 is SVGIG (reference sequence). The CDR3 runs to 12 residues. Trimming pared 2 bases from V and 2 bases from J, leaving 3 bases between.

The gene calls are TRBV5-4 and TRBJ2-5, with 8 bases identical to TRBD2. CDR1 is SGHNT, CDR2 YYREEE, per germline (reference sequence). This CDR3 region has 14 residues. V lost 3 bases and J lost 5; bases outside the gene matches: 6. This chain's CDR3 is CASSSSGGSETQYF. The CDR3 DNA reads as TGTGCCAGCAGCTCCTCGGGAGGGTCGGAGACCCAGTACTTC.

The chain uses TRBV10-3 and TRBJ2-7; tentative D call: TRBD2 (5 bases). Germline V gene sequence: CDR1 ENHRY, CDR2 SYGVKD. Trimming removed 4 bases at V and 4 bases at J, with 5 bases between. The CDR3 is made up of 11 amino acids. The CDR3 is CAISAGYEQYF. The CDR3 DNA reads as TGTGCCATCAGTGCGGGGTACGAGCAGTACTTC.

This chain links TRBV30 with TRBJ2-5; 7 positions match TRBD1. Germline CDR1 GTSNPN, CDR2 SVGIG (reference sequence). The CDR3 consists of 14 residues. Trimming at V came to 0 bases and at J to 5 bases, leaving 6 bases not matched to a gene. CDR3 DNA: TGTGCCTGGAGTGTACAAGGGGGCTGGGAGACCCAGTACTTC. Its protein product is CAWSVQGGWETQYF.

The chain couples TRBV5-1 to TRBJ2-7; a weak D match, TRBD1 (6 bases). Trimming left V 4 bases short and J 4 bases short, with 15 bases between. CDR3 length: 14 residues. Germline CDR1 reads SGHRS; CDR2 reads YFSETQ. CDR3: CASSVLRQEYEQYF. The CDR3 coding sequence is TGCGCCAGCAGCGTTTTGAGACAGGAGTACGAGCAGTACTTC. Full variable domain (remainder filled in from reference TRBV5-1 and TRBJ2-7): KAGVTQTPRYLIKTRGQQVTLSCSPISGHRSVSWYQQTPGQGLQFLFEYFSETQRNKGNFPGRFSGRQFSNSRSEMNVSTLELGDSALYLCASSVLRQEYEQYFGPGTRLTVT.

This sequence joins TRBV6-5 and TRBJ2-1, with TRBD2 as a possible D gene (6 bases). Germline V gene sequence: CDR1 MNHEY, CDR2 SVGAGI. V lost 2 bases and J lost 9, with 17 bases in between. This CDR3 contains 15 residues. The CDR3 protein is CASSYARGGLGEQFF. In DNA form, the CDR3 reads TGTGCCAGCAGTTACGCAAGAGGAGGGTTGGGTGAGCAGTTCTTC.

This chain connects TRBV10-3 to TRBJ1-2; 9 bases line up with TRBD1. Germline loops: CDR1 ENHRY, CDR2 SYGVKD. The V gene end was trimmed by 4 bases and the J gene end by 7 bases; junction bases not matched to a gene: 13. The CDR3 sequence is 16 residues long. The CDR3 DNA reads as TGTGCCATCAGTGTGTCCGGGACAGGGAATTCCGGTGGCTACACCTTC. This sequence encodes CAISVSGTGNSGGYTF.

This chain uses TRBV6-5 with TRBJ2-6; TRBD2 might be the D (5 bases). The germline V and J ends were trimmed by 0 bases and 2 bases, with 8 bases remaining between them. Germline CDR1 and CDR2: MNHEY and SVGAGI. The CDR3 extends over 16 amino acids. This CDR3 reads CASSYSSRAGANVLTF. The CDR3 coding sequence is TGTGCCAGCAGTTACTCGTCGAGGGCTGGGGCCAACGTCCTGACTTTC.

The gene calls are TRBV28 and TRBJ1-5, with TRBD1 identical over 9 bases. The CDR3 spans 15 residues. The germline V gene encodes CDR1 MDHEN and CDR2 SYDVKM. The V gene end was trimmed by 3 bases and the J gene end by 7 bases; junction bases not matched to a gene: 7. The CDR3: CASSLGDRASQPQHF. The CDR3 DNA follows: TGTGCCAGCAGTTTGGGGGACAGGGCCTCGCAGCCCCAGCATTTT.

The V gene is TRBV5-6, the J gene TRBJ1-6; a weak D match, TRBD1 (6 bases). This CDR3 contains 13 residues. Germline lookup yields CDR1 SGHDT and CDR2 YYEEEE. The V gene lost 0 bases and the J gene lost 10 bases, with 8 bases spanning the gap. CDR3 loop: CASSLDRDSPLHF. The CDR3, as DNA: TGTGCCAGCAGCTTGGACAGGGACTCACCCCTCCACTTT. The variable domain in full, completed from reference TRBV5-6 and TRBJ1-6, reads DAGVTQSPTHLIKTRGQQVTLRCSPKSGHDTVSWYQQALGQGPQFIFQYYEEEERQRGNFPDRFSGHQFPNYSSELNVNALLLGDSALYLCASSLDRDSPLHFGNGTRLTVT.

The rearrangement joins TRBV7-3 to TRBJ2-1, with 13 positions matching TRBD2. This CDR3 comprises 18 residues. Germline CDR1 and CDR2: SGHTA and FQGTGA. V was pared by 5 bases and J by 7 bases, with 14 bases of the junction left unmatched. CDR3 nucleotides: TGTGCCAGCAGCAGGACTAGCGGGAGTAAAATGGGTGGGAATGAGCAGTTCTTC. It is translated as CASSRTSGSKMGGNEQFF.

This chain joins TRBV10-1 and TRBJ1-5; 9 bases match TRBD1. The length of the CDR3 is 14 residues. Per the germline V gene, CDR1 is WNHNN and CDR2 is SYGVQD (reference sequence). Trimming removed 8 bases from V and 7 bases from J; junction bases left unmatched: 9. The CDR3, as DNA: TGCGCCAGCCCAGGACAGGGGACAAGGCAGCCCCAGCATTTT. Translating gives CASPGQGTRQPQHF.